Detailed here is one T cell receptor (beta chain). What it binds is unknown. Other DNA sequences in the same sample also yield this CDR3. Both 60 Vbeta primers and 13 Jbeta primers went into the PCR. Profiled with immunoSEQ multiplex PCR; TCRdb holds only in-frame clones, not every one. The specimen's table records about 88,000 clones. V lost 3 bases and J lost 1; bases outside the gene matches: 4. The germline gives CDR1 LNHDA, CDR2 SQIVND (reference sequence). CDR3 size: 16 residues. The data were taken from a study of cytomegalovirus exposure and HLA in healthy donors. Study-level points and caveats: The investigators catalogued 164 TCR beta chains as cytomegalovirus-associated.

This sequence originates from a girl under 18 in good health and CMV-seropositive. The J gene is TRBJ1-5, the V gene TRBV19, with 9 positions matching TRBD1. Sequences were obtained from PBMCs. The CDR3 DNA reads as TGTGCCAGTAGTATTGGGACAGGGAGGAGCAATCAGCCCCAGCATTTT. This gives the protein CASSIGTGRSNQPQHF.